This T cell receptor (beta chain) was sequenced for a study of blood T cell repertoires in COVID-19. Study overall: Both acute and convalescent COVID-19 samples were obtained from the United States, Italy and Spain. T cells, B-cell-depleted T cells, or PBMCs supplied cDNA or gDNA.

This clone was seen only a few times. Sequenced by immunoSEQ multiplex PCR; TCRdb stores in-frame clones only, minus some. The sample consists of approximately 140,000 clones, about 88% of them appearing once. V was trimmed by 1 base and J by 4 bases, leaving 16 bases between them. The CDR3 extends over 16 amino acids. Germline V gene data show CDR1 as LGHNA and CDR2 as YNFKEQ. The TCR sequence derives from a human donor with COVID-19, enrolled during active disease. The donor label of this sample is uncertain. Sequencing was carried out using peripheral blood. The chain is built from TRBV4-2 and TRBJ1-2; D is possibly TRBD1 (5 bases). The CDR3 DNA reads TGTGCCAGCAGCCAAGGGATCGGCAGGGTCGGCTATGGCTACACCTTC. Amino acid sequence: CASSQGIGRVGYGYTF.